The 27 T cell receptor beta chains listed next were all sequenced from one sample in a study of Graves' ophthalmopathy and Graves' hyperthyroidism (dated by TCRdb to 2016 to 2018). Instrument on record: Illumina HiSeq 2000. For repertoire sequencing, the TCR beta CDR3 regions were amplified from RNA transcripts. A first-round RT-PCR used HTBI primers with the Qiagen OneStep RT-PCR kit, followed by a second-round multiplex PCR, size selection and purification. TCRdb handled the public reads itself, with Q25 trimming in fastp and clone calling in MiXCR, and kept productive beta chains. Entries that share a CDR3 protein sequence are merged under the most common genes and DNA. This sample lists around 1,200,000 distinct CDR3 sequences; around a third were detected once. Around 10% of the sample is taken by the ten largest. The specimen sequenced was peripheral blood or thyroid tissue (not recorded which). The source of these receptors is an adult man with Graves' hyperthyroidism.

CDR3 protein: CASSPGTGNVLTF. The CDR3 nucleotides read TGTGCCAGCAGCCCAGGGACAGGGAACGTCCTGACTTTC. The rearrangement links TRBV9 to TRBJ2-6; TRBD1 aligns across 9 bases. Germline trimming cut 4 bases from V and 10 bases from J; bases unmatched to any gene: 3. Germline lookup yields CDR1 SGDLS and CDR2 YYNGEE. The CDR3 totals 13 residues.

This clonotype was detected many times. V is TRBV20-1 and J is TRBJ1-1; D is uncertain. The V gene's germline CDR1 is DFQATT and CDR2 SNEGSKA (reference sequence). V was trimmed by 5 bases and J by 4 bases, leaving 20 bases between them. The CDR3 totals 15 residues. The CDR3 nucleotides are TGCAGTGCTCACCCGGGTCCCGGGAAGGGCACTGAAGCTTTCTTT. Protein product: CSAHPGPGKGTEAFF.

This clonotype was recorded at least ten times. The chain uses TRBV4-2 and TRBJ1-1, with 11 bases lining up with TRBD1. The ends lost 4 bases at V and 6 bases at J; junction bases unmatched: 7. The CDR3 has 15 amino acids. The V gene's germline CDR1 is LGHNA and CDR2 YNFKEQ. Here the CDR3 DNA reads TGTGCCAGCAGCCTAGGGACAGGGGGAGCTTCTGAAGCTTTCTTT. Translated, it gives CASSLGTGGASEAFF.

In regard to this clonotype: It may be a read error: a sequence one base away is much more abundant. The chain has TRBV7-9 and TRBJ1-4, with 8 bases aligning to TRBD1. Unmatched junction bases numbered 5, after V lost 7 bases and J lost 4 bases. This CDR3 comprises 14 residues. CDR1 and CDR2 (germline): SEHNR, FQNEAQ (reference sequence). CDR3 nucleotide sequence: TGTGCCAGCATCCCGGGACAGGATAATGAAAAACTGTTTTTT. Protein product: CASIPGQDNEKLFF.

This clonotype was counted ten times or more. V and J are TRBV15 and TRBJ1-5, with D uncertain. V was pared by 2 bases and J by 0 bases, with 14 bases between. Germline V gene data show CDR1 as LNHNV and CDR2 as YYDKDF (reference sequence). The CDR3 runs to 17 residues. This CDR3 is CATSRLRGKYSNQPQHF. The CDR3 nucleotides are TGTGCCACCAGCAGATTAAGAGGGAAATATAGCAATCAGCCCCAGCATTTT.

This clonotype was counted at least ten times. The V gene is TRBV2, the J gene TRBJ1-6; D call uncertain. CDR3 length equals 12 residues. Between the trimmed V and J ends, which lost 5 bases and 9 bases, there was a span of 8 bases. Germline assignment: CDR1 SNHLY and CDR2 FYNNEI. The CDR3 region has the DNA TGTGCCAGCAGTAAAACAGCTTCACCCCTCCACTTT. Translating it yields CASSKTASPLHF. The full variable domain, with the rest looked up from reference TRBV2 and TRBJ1-6, is EPEVTQTPSHQVTQMGQEVILRCVPISNHLYFYWYRQILGQKVEFLVSFYNNEISEKSEIFDDQFSVERPDGSNFTLKIRSTKLEDSAMYFCASSKTASPLHFGNGTRLTVT.

The chain links TRBV29-1 to TRBJ2-2; 7 bases agree with TRBD1. The CDR3 spans 15 residues. J lost 6 bases, V lost 2 bases, and 9 bases had no gene match. In germline, CDR1 is SQVTM, CDR2 ANQGSEA. CDR3 DNA sequence: TGCAGCGTTGAACGACGACAGGGCTATTCCGGGGAGCTGTTTTTT. This codes for CSVERRQGYSGELFF.

The sample holds one count of this clonotype. This sequence joins TRBV29-1 and TRBJ1-2; 7 positions match TRBD1. CDR1 and CDR2 from the germline V gene are SQVTM and ANQGSEA. V shed 0 bases and J 6 bases; nucleotides not matched to a gene: 13. The CDR3 loop spans 16 amino acids. CDR3 nucleotides: TGCAGCGTTGAAGATTCTCCGACAGGGAGCGAGAATGGCTACACCTTC. Amino acid sequence: CSVEDSPTGSENGYTF.

This clonotype has a count of ten or more. The chain combines TRBV7-9 with TRBJ1-2; no definite D call. V gave up 2 bases and J gave up 7 bases, with 8 bases separating them. Germline lookup yields CDR1 SEHNR and CDR2 FQNEAQ (reference sequence). This CDR3 region has 12 residues. CDR3 protein: CASSLLGLGYTF. The CDR3 DNA sequence: TGTGCCAGCAGCTTATTAGGCCTTGGCTACACCTTC.

The J gene is TRBJ2-1, the V gene TRBV14; a possible D gene is TRBD2 (5 bases). The CDR3 has 12 residues. Germline V gene lookup returns CDR1 SGHDN and CDR2 FVKESK. V was clipped by 4 bases and J by 10 bases, with 11 bases between them. This CDR3 is CASSLAGVEQFF. The CDR3 region has the DNA TGTGCCAGCAGCCTCGCCGGGGTGGAGCAGTTCTTC.

This clonotype has ten or more counts. V is TRBV5-1 and J is TRBJ2-2; D not certain. The CDR3 spans 13 residues. Germline loops: CDR1 SGHRS, CDR2 YFSETQ. With 0 bases removed from V and 6 bases from J, the gap between germline ends came to 6 bases. CDR3 DNA sequence: TGCGCCAGCAGCTTGGTAATTTCCGGGGAGCTGTTTTTT. Its translation is CASSLVISGELFF.

In its sample, this clonotype was seen many times. V is TRBV19 and J is TRBJ1-2; possible D gene TRBD1, 5 bases. Germline assignment: CDR1 LNHDA and CDR2 SQIVND (reference sequence). CDR3 length equals 14 residues. V was cut by 4 bases and J by 4 bases, with 13 bases left in between. CDR3 sequence (DNA): TGTGCCAGTAGTACCGGCGGGGGGTCCTATGGCTACACCTTC. Its protein product is CASSTGGGSYGYTF.

The chain couples TRBV10-2 to TRBJ1-2; 7 positions agree with TRBD1. The CDR3 consists of 15 residues. In germline, CDR1 is WSHSY, CDR2 SAAADI. V lost 6 bases to trimming and J lost 4 bases; unmatched junction nucleotides: 11. In DNA, the CDR3 is TGCGCCAGCAGCTTGGGGGACAGTGTGATCTATGGCTACACCTTC. This gives the protein CASSLGDSVIYGYTF.

CDR3 protein: CASSSGKLTF. CDR3 nucleotide sequence: TGTGCCAGCAGCTCCGGGAAGCTCACCTTC. The V gene is TRBV7-2, the J gene TRBJ1-2; unclear D gene. The CDR3 is 10 residues long. V was clipped by 4 bases and J by 13 bases, with 10 bases between them. Germline CDR1 is SGHTA and CDR2 is FQGNSA. Together with reference TRBV7-2 and TRBJ1-2, the CDR3 gives the full variable domain: GAGVSQSPSNKVTEKGKDVELRCDPISGHTALYWYRQSLGQGLEFLIYFQGNSAPDKSGLPSDRFSAERTGGSVSTLTIQRTQQEDSAVYLCASSSGKLTFGSGTRLTVV.

Points on this clonotype: The junction departs from germline at one end; a sequencing error may be responsible. V gene TRBV25-1 combines with J gene TRBJ2-6, with a tentative D call TRBD1 (5 bases). The CDR3 runs 13 residues. Per the germline V gene, CDR1 is MGHDK and CDR2 is SYGVNS. This chain's CDR3 is CASSAYQGKTEAF. In DNA, the CDR3 is TGTGCCAGTAGTGCGTACCAGGGAAAAACTGAAGCTTTC.

This clonotype was counted a few times. The genes are TRBV20-1 and TRBJ1-3; D is uncertain. Trimming shortened V by 6 bases and J by 0 bases, and 12 bases separated the two germline ends. The CDR3 is 14 amino acids. Looked up from germline, CDR1 is DFQATT and CDR2 is SNEGSKA (reference sequence). CDR3 coding DNA: TGCAGTGCCGCTCACCTAAACTCTGGAAACACCATATATTTT. This encodes CSAAHLNSGNTIYF.

The CDR3 nucleotides are TGTGCCAGCAGTGAGAGGGGAACAAGAACCGGCTACACCTTC. Translated, it gives CASSERGTRTGYTF. The chain combines TRBV27 with TRBJ1-2; TRBD1 is a possible D gene (5 bases). Trimming cost V 5 bases and J 8 bases, with 18 bases left between them. CDR1 and CDR2 from the germline V gene are MNHEY and SMNVEV (reference sequence). This CDR3 is 14 amino acids long.

With regard to this clonotype: The junction departs from the called germline gene at one end, perhaps through a read error. The DNA of the CDR3 is TGTGCCAGCAGTTTAGTTGAATCTATGGCCCTCCACTTT. It encodes CASSLVESMALHF. This chain connects TRBV10-3 to TRBJ1-6; no clear D. CDR1 ENHRY and CDR2 SYGVKD come from the germline V gene. The CDR3 contains 13 residues.

The chain links TRBV19 to TRBJ1-1, with TRBD1 identical over 7 bases. Germline assignment: CDR1 LNHDA and CDR2 SQIVND (reference sequence). With V trimmed by 8 bases and J by 3 bases, 3 bases remained unmatched. This CDR3 has 12 residues. CDR3 protein: CASQGQDTEAFF. The CDR3 DNA sequence: TGTGCCAGTCAAGGACAGGACACTGAAGCTTTCTTT.

The sample holds a few counts of this clonotype. The rearrangement joins TRBV6-2 or TRBV6-3 to TRBJ1-5; D might be TRBD1 (5 bases). Germline CDR1 is MNHEY and CDR2 is SVGEGT. The length of the CDR3 is 12 residues. The V and J ends lost 10 bases and 2 bases respectively, with 9 bases between them. The CDR3: CATRVGNQPQHF. The CDR3 DNA sequence: TGTGCCACCAGGGTTGGCAATCAGCCCCAGCATTTT.

This clonotype was found a few times. CDR3 in DNA: TGCAGTGTGTTAGGGATGAATTCACCCCTCCACTTT. Its protein is CSVLGMNSPLHF. The chain has TRBV20-1 and TRBJ1-6, with no clear D. Trimming shortened V by 7 bases and J by 7 bases, and 11 bases separated the two germline ends. The V gene's germline CDR1 is DFQATT and CDR2 SNEGSKA (reference sequence). This CDR3 is built from 12 residues.

The chain combines TRBV12-3 or TRBV12-4 with TRBJ2-2; D remains ambiguous. The V end lost 4 bases, the J end lost 5 bases, and 11 bases lay between the germline ends. The CDR3 contains 14 residues. DNA of the CDR3: TGTGCCAGCAGTTACCCCATTCAAACCGGGGAGCTGTTTTTT. It encodes CASSYPIQTGELFF.

This clonotype was seen many times. Sequence at one end of the junction differs from germline and may be a read error. This rearrangement joins TRBV12-3 or TRBV12-4 to TRBJ2-5; D might be TRBD1 (6 bases). The CDR3 consists of 11 residues. The CDR3 spells CASRDRGQTDF. CDR3 DNA: TGTGCCAGCAGGGACAGAGGACAGACTGACTTC.

Points on this clonotype: At one boundary the junction diverges from the germline segment, which might be a read error. The chain has TRBV6-6 and TRBJ2-5; 9 bases are a match to TRBD1. This CDR3 region has 16 residues. CDR1 and CDR2 (germline): MNHNY, SVGAGI (reference sequence). This chain's CDR3 is CAGSYSTTGGGSTQYF. The CDR3 DNA reads as TGTGCCGGCAGTTACTCGACTACAGGGGGCGGGAGTACCCAGTACTTC.

This clonotype showed up many times. The chain couples TRBV7-2 to TRBJ2-7; D is possibly TRBD1 (7 bases). Germline loops: CDR1 SGHTA, CDR2 FQGNSA. This CDR3 contains 14 residues. Trimming stripped 6 bases from V and 6 bases from J, with 18 bases between. CDR3 protein: CASSRQGGNAEQYF. DNA of the CDR3: TGTGCCAGCAGTCGACAGGGAGGAAACGCCGAGCAGTACTTC.

The V call is TRBV3-1, the J call TRBJ2-5; TRBD1 agrees at 10 bases. J was trimmed by 5 bases and V by 1 base; bases with no gene match: 7. CDR1 and CDR2 (germline): LGHDT, YNNKEL (reference sequence). This CDR3 has 16 residues. CDR3 protein: CASSQGTGGLLETQYF. CDR3 bases: TGTGCCAGCAGCCAAGGGACAGGGGGGCTCCTTGAGACCCAGTACTTC.

This rearrangement joins TRBV20-1 to TRBJ2-7; TRBD2 aligns across 12 bases. The ends lost 5 bases at V and 2 bases at J; junction bases unmatched: 10. The CDR3 runs 16 residues. Germline CDR1 is DFQATT and CDR2 is SNEGSKA (reference sequence). The CDR3 region has the DNA TGCAGTGCTGGGATGACTAGCGGGAGAGGACCCTACGAGCAGTACTTC. This encodes CSAGMTSGRGPYEQYF.